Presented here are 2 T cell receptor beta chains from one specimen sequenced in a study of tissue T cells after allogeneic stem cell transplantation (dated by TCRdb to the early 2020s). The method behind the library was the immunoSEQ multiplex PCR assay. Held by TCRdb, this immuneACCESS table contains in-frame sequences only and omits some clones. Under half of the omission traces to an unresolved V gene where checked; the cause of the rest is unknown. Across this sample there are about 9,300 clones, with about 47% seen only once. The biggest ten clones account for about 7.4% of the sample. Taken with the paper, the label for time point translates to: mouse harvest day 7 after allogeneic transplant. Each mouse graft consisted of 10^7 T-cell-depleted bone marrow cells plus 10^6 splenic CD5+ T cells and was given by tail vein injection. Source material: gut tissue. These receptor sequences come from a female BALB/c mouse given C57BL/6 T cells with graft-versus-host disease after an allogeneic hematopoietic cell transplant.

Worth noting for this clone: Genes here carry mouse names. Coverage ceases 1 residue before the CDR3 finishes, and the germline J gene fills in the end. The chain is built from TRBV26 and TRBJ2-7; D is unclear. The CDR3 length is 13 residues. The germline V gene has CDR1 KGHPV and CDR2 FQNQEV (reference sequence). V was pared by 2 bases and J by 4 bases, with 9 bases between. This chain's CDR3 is CASSLRTGYEQYF. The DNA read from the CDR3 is TGTGCCAGCAGTCTGCGGACGGGGTATGAACAGTAC.

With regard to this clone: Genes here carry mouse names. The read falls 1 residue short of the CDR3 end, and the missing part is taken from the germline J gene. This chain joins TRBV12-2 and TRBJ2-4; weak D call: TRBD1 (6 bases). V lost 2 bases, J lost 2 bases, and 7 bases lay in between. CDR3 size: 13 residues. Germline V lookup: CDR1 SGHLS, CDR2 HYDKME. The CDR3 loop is CASSQGDQNTLYF. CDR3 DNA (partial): TGTGCCAGCTCTCAGGGGGATCAAAACACCTTGTAC.